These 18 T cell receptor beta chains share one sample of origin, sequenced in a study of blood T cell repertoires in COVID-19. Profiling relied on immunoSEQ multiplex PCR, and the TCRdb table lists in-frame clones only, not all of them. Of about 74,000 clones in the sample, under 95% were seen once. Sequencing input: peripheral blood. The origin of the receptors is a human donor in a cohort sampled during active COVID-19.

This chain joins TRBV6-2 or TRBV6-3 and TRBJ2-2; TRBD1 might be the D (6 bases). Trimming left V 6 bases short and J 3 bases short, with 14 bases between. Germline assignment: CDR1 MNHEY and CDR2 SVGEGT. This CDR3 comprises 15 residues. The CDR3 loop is CASSKETGHTGELFF. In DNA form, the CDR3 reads TGTGCCAGCAGCAAAGAAACAGGGCACACCGGGGAGCTGTTTTTT.

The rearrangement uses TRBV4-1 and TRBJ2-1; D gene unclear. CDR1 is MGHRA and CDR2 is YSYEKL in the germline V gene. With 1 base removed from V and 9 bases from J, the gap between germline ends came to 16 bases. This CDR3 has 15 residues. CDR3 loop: CASSQGISRPGEQFF. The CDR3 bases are TGCGCCAGCAGCCAAGGTATTTCGAGGCCGGGTGAGCAGTTCTTC.

This chain's CDR3 is CASSIKGQNYGYTF. The CDR3 nucleotides read TGTGCCAGTAGTATAAAAGGACAGAACTATGGCTACACCTTC. The gene calls are TRBV19 and TRBJ1-2, with D possibly being TRBD1 (6 bases). Deletions cut 2 bases from V and 2 bases from J, with 9 bases between. The CDR3 runs 14 residues. The germline CDR1 and CDR2 sequences are LNHDA and SQIVND (reference sequence).

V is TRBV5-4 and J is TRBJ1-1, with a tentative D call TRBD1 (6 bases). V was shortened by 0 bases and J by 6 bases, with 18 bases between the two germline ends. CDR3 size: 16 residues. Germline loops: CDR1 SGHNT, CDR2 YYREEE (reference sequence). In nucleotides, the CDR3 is TGTGCCAGCAGCTTGGGCGGAGGGGGGGCGTTGGCTGAAGCTTTCTTT. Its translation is CASSLGGGGALAEAFF.

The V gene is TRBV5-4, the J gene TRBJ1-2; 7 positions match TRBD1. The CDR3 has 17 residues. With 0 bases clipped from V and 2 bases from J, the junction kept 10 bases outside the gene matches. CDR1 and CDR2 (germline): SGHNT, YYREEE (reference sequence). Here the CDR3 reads CASSLGGAGQRNYGYTF. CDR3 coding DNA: TGTGCCAGCAGCTTGGGGGGGGCGGGACAGAGAAACTATGGCTACACCTTC.

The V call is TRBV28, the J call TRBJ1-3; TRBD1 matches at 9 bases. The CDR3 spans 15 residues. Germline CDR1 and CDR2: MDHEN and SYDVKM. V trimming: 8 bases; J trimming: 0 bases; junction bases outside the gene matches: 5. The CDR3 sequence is CASLRDRASGNTIYF. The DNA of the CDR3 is TGTGCCAGCCTAAGGGACAGGGCCTCTGGAAACACCATATATTTT.

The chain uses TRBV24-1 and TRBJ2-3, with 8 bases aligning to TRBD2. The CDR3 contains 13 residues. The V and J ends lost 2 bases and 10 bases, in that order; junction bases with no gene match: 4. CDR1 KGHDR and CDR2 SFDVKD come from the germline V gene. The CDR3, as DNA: TGTGCCACCAGTGATTCCCTGACTAGCGCGCAGTATTTT. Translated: CATSDSLTSAQYF.

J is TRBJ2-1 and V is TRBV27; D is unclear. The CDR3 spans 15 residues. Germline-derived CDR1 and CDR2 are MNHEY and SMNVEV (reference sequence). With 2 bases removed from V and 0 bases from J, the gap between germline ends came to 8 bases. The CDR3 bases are TGTGCCAGCAGTTTAGGTGGGCCCTCCTACAATGAGCAGTTCTTC. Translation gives CASSLGGPSYNEQFF.

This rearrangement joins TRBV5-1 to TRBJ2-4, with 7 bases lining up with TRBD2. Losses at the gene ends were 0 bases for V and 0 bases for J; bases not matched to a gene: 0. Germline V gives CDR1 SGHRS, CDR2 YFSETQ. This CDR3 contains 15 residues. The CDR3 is CASSLAGGAKNIQYF. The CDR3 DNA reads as TGCGCCAGCAGCTTGGCGGGGGGAGCCAAAAACATTCAGTACTTC.

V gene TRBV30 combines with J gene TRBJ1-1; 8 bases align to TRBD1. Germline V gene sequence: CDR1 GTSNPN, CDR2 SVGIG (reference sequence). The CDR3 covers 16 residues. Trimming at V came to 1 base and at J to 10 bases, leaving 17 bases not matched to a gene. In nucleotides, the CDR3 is TGTGCCTGGAGTGACCGTAGGACAGGGAGGGTAAGATCAGCTTTCTTT. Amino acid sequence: CAWSDRRTGRVRSAFF.

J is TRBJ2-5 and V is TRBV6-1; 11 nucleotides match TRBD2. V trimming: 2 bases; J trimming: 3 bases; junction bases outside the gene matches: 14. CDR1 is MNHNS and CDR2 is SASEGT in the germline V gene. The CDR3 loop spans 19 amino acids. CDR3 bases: TGTGCCAGCAGTGAATGGCCCCTAGGGCTAGCGGGAGGTAAAGAGACCCAGTACTTC. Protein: CASSEWPLGLAGGKETQYF.

CDR3 amino acids: CASSRLAEPTDTQYF. CDR3 sequence (DNA): TGTGCCAGCAGCAGATTAGCGGAACCCACAGATACGCAGTATTTT. The J gene is TRBJ2-3, the V gene TRBV5-6; a possible D gene is TRBD2 (6 bases). The V end lost 4 bases, the J end lost 2 bases, and 14 bases lay between the germline ends. Germline V gene sequence: CDR1 SGHDT, CDR2 YYEEEE. The CDR3 covers 15 residues. Variable domain in full (rest from reference TRBV5-6 and TRBJ2-3): DAGVTQSPTHLIKTRGQQVTLRCSPKSGHDTVSWYQQALGQGPQFIFQYYEEEERQRGNFPDRFSGHQFPNYSSELNVNALLLGDSALYLCASSRLAEPTDTQYFGPGTRLTVL.

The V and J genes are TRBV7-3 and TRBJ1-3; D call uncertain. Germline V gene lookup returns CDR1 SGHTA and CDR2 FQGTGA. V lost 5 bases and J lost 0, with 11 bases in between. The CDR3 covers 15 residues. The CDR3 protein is CASSPRDLSGNTIYF. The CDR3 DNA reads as TGTGCCAGCAGCCCACGGGATCTCTCTGGAAACACCATATATTTT.

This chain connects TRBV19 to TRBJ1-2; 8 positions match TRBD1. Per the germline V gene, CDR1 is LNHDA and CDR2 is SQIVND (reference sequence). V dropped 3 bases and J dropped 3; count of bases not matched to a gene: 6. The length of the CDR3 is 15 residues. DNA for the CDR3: TGTGCCAGTAGTATTTTAGGACAGGGCGACTATGGCTACACCTTC. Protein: CASSILGQGDYGYTF.

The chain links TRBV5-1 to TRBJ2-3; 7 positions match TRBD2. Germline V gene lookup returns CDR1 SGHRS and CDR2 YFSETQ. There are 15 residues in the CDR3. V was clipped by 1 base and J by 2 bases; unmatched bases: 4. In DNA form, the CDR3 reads TGCGCCAGCAGCTTGCGGGGGGTAGCCACAGATACGCAGTATTTT. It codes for CASSLRGVATDTQYF.

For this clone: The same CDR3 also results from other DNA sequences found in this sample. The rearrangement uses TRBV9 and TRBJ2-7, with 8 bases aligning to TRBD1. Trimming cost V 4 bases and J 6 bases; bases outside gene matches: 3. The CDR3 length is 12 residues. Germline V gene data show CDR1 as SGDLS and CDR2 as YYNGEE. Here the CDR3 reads CASSLQGGEQYF. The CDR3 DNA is TGTGCCAGCAGCCTACAGGGGGGCGAGCAGTACTTC.

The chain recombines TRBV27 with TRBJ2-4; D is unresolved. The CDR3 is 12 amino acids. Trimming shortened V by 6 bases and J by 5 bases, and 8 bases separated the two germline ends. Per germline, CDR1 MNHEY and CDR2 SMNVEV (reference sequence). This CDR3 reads CASSLPQNIQYF. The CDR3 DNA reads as TGTGCCAGCAGCCTCCCTCAAAACATTCAGTACTTC.

The CDR3 bases are TGTGCCAGCGCTGGACTAGGGGTCTTTCTAGCCAAAAACATTCAGTACTTC. Its protein product is CASAGLGVFLAKNIQYF. The chain carries TRBV21-1 and TRBJ2-4; the table's D call, TRBD2, was not checked against the DNA. TRBV21-1 is reported as a pseudogene. This CDR3 comprises 17 residues.